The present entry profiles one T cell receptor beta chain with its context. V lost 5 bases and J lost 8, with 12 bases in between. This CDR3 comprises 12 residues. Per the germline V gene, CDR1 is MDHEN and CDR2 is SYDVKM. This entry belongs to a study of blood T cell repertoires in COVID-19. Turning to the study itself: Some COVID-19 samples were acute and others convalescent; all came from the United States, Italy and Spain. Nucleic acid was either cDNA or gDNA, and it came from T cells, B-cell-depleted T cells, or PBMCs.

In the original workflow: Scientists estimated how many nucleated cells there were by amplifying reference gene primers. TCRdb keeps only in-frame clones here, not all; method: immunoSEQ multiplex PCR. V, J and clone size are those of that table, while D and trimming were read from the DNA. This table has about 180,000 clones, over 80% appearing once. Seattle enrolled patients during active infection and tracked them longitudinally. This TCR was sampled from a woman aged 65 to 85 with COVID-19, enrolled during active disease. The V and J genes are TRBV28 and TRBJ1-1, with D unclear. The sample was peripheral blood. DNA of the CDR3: TGTGCCAGCAGTCCCCGGGTGGTAGAAGCTTTCTTT. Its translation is CASSPRVVEAFF.